The 26 T cell receptor beta chains presented below share a single source sample, sequenced in a study of spatial heterogeneity in lung cancer. TCRdb re-called the 5' RACE reads through MiXCR, storing one row per CDR3 protein. The sample shows some 78,000 distinct CDR3 sequences, 8% of them seen only once. Sample time point: sample taken at primary tumor resection. Sequenced material: PBMCs, taken at surgery. The receptors were sampled from a male donor with early-stage non-small cell lung cancer.

This clonotype was seen at least ten times. V usage is TRBV5-5 and J usage is TRBJ2-7, with D tentatively TRBD1 (5 bases). V was cut by 1 base and J by 2 bases, with 7 bases left in between. CDR1 SGHKS and CDR2 YYEKEE come from the germline V gene (reference sequence). This CDR3 contains 13 residues. CDR3 nucleotides: TGTGCCAGCAGCTTGACAGGTACCTACGAGCAGTACTTC. Its protein product is CASSLTGTYEQYF.

This clonotype has only a few counts. The chain employs TRBV20-1 and TRBJ2-3; D possibly corresponds to TRBD1 (5 bases). Germline lookup yields CDR1 DFQATT and CDR2 SNEGSKA (reference sequence). V was shortened by 5 bases and J by 3 bases, with 15 bases between the two germline ends. This CDR3 region has 14 residues. In nucleotides, the CDR3 is TGCAGTGCTCCTCGTCAGGGTAGGACAGATACGCAGTATTTT. Translating it yields CSAPRQGRTDTQYF.

In its sample, this clonotype was seen many times. The genes are TRBV7-9 and TRBJ2-1; weak D call: TRBD1 (5 bases). Germline V CDR1 and CDR2: SEHNR, FQNEAQ (reference sequence). Trimming took off 5 bases at V and 1 base at J, with 18 bases between the two ends. The CDR3 runs to 17 residues. The CDR3 sequence: CASSARLGASSYNEQFF. In DNA form, the CDR3 reads TGTGCCAGCAGCGCGCGTCTAGGGGCCTCGTCCTACAATGAGCAGTTCTTC. Looking up the rest from reference TRBV7-9 and TRBJ2-1 gives the full variable domain: DTGVSQNPRHKITKRGQNVTFRCDPISEHNRLYWYRQTLGQGPEFLTYFQNEAQLEKSRLLSDRFSAERPKGSFSTLEIQRTEQGDSAMYLCASSARLGASSYNEQFFGPGTRLTVL.

This clonotype was picked up many times. V usage is TRBV5-6 and J usage is TRBJ2-7, with D perhaps being TRBD1 or TRBD2 (5 bases each). The CDR3 contains 14 residues. V shed 4 bases and J shed 7 bases, with 18 bases lying between them. Germline V gene data show CDR1 as SGHDT and CDR2 as YYEEEE. The CDR3 protein is CASSPGTGSREQYF. CDR3 nucleotides: TGTGCCAGCAGCCCCGGGACGGGGAGTAGGGAGCAGTACTTC.

The chain uses TRBV20-1 and TRBJ2-2; D unclear. Deletions cut 2 bases from V and 4 bases from J, with 8 bases between. The germline CDR1 and CDR2 sequences are DFQATT and SNEGSKA (reference sequence). The CDR3 has 13 residues. The CDR3 DNA reads as TGCAGTGCTAGACCCCCCAGCACCGGGGAGCTGTTTTTT. This gives the protein CSARPPSTGELFF.

This clonotype was observed many times. This rearrangement joins TRBV29-1 to TRBJ1-1; 7 bases match TRBD1. V gave up 3 bases and J gave up 5 bases; unmatched junction bases: 9. Germline assignment: CDR1 SQVTM and CDR2 ANQGSEA. The CDR3 totals 14 residues. The CDR3 region has the DNA TGCAGCGTTGATGCTATGACAGGGCAAACTGAAGCTTTCTTT. As protein: CSVDAMTGQTEAFF.

The chain joins TRBV19 to TRBJ2-3, with 9 positions matching TRBD1. This CDR3 contains 16 residues. The V and J ends lost 3 bases and 5 bases, in that order; junction bases with no gene match: 9. Germline values: CDR1 LNHDA, CDR2 SQIVND (reference sequence). In DNA, the CDR3 is TGTGCCAGTAGTATTCCCCGGGACAGGGATCGAGATACGCAGTATTTT. It yields the protein CASSIPRDRDRDTQYF. The full variable domain, with the rest looked up from reference TRBV19 and TRBJ2-3, is DGGITQSPKYLFRKEGQNVTLSCEQNLNHDAMYWYRQDPGQGLRLIYYSQIVNDFQKGDIAEGYSVSREKKESFPLTVTSAQKNPTAFYLCASSIPRDRDRDTQYFGPGTRLTVL.

Ten or more counts support this clonotype. This chain connects TRBV18 to TRBJ1-1; D perhaps matches TRBD1 (5 bases). V was shortened by 1 base and J by 0 bases, with 12 bases between the two germline ends. CDR3 length equals 16 residues. CDR1 and CDR2 (germline): KGHSH, LQKENI. As DNA, the CDR3 is TGTGCCAGCTCACCACTTCCAGGGCCGATGAACACTGAAGCTTTCTTT. It translates to CASSPLPGPMNTEAFF.

The V gene is TRBV5-1, the J gene TRBJ1-4; D remains unclear. The CDR3 consists of 14 residues. Per germline, CDR1 SGHRS and CDR2 YFSETQ. V lost 4 bases, J lost 8 bases, and 15 bases lay in between. The DNA of the CDR3 is TGCGCCAGCAGCAAGGACGACTGGAGGGAAAAACTGTTTTTT. Its translation: CASSKDDWREKLFF.

This sequence joins TRBV4-1 and TRBJ2-1; 9 positions agree with TRBD1. CDR1 and CDR2 (germline): MGHRA, YSYEKL. Trimming at V came to 4 bases and at J to 3 bases, leaving 4 bases not matched to a gene. The CDR3 has 15 amino acids. CDR3 loop: CASSPRTGVYNEQFF. The CDR3, as DNA: TGCGCCAGCAGCCCAAGGACAGGGGTCTACAATGAGCAGTTCTTC.

This clonotype was observed many times. This chain connects TRBV29-1 to TRBJ1-1; weak D call: TRBD1 (6 bases). CDR1 is SQVTM and CDR2 is ANQGSEA in the germline V gene. CDR3 length: 13 amino acids. Trimming cost V 6 bases and J 3 bases, with 14 bases left between them. CDR3 region: CSVAGTPYTEAFF. The CDR3, as DNA: TGCAGCGTCGCCGGGACACCTTACACTGAAGCTTTCTTT.

This clonotype has just a few counts. The chain carries TRBV5-1 and TRBJ1-1, with D perhaps TRBD1 (6 bases). The CDR3 sequence is 18 residues long. CDR1 is SGHRS, CDR2 YFSETQ, per germline. The V end was cut by 3 bases, the J end by 5 bases, with 26 bases between. CDR3: CASSYSMPGGPLGTEAFF. The CDR3 nucleotides read TGCGCCAGCAGCTACTCAATGCCCGGGGGGCCGTTGGGAACTGAAGCTTTCTTT. Drawing the rest from reference TRBV5-1 and TRBJ1-1, the complete variable domain is KAGVTQTPRYLIKTRGQQVTLSCSPISGHRSVSWYQQTPGQGLQFLFEYFSETQRNKGNFPGRFSGRQFSNSRSEMNVSTLELGDSALYLCASSYSMPGGPLGTEAFFGQGTRLTVV.

This chain connects TRBV2 to TRBJ1-1; perhaps TRBD1 as D (6 bases). From germline, CDR1 is SNHLY and CDR2 FYNNEI. Trimming stripped 5 bases from V and 5 bases from J, with 15 bases between. The CDR3 sequence is 14 residues long. CDR3 sequence (DNA): TGTGCCAGCAGTAGCTGGGGGGCGTCTACTGAAGCTTTCTTT. Protein sequence: CASSSWGASTEAFF. The full variable domain, with the rest looked up from reference TRBV2 and TRBJ1-1, is EPEVTQTPSHQVTQMGQEVILRCVPISNHLYFYWYRQILGQKVEFLVSFYNNEISEKSEIFDDQFSVERPDGSNFTLKIRSTKLEDSAMYFCASSSWGASTEAFFGQGTRLTVV.

This clonotype was observed a handful of times. The chain employs TRBV7-6 and TRBJ2-5, with D hard to call. The germline V gene has CDR1 SGHVS and CDR2 FNYEAQ. There are 12 residues in the CDR3. Trimming removed 0 bases at V and 5 bases at J, with 4 bases between. The CDR3 here is CASSLARETQYF. The CDR3 DNA sequence: TGTGCCAGCAGCTTAGCGCGGGAGACCCAGTACTTC.

Only a few counts were recorded for this clonotype. The rearrangement joins TRBV11-1 to TRBJ2-6; the D gene is possibly TRBD1 (5 bases). The V gene lost 6 bases and the J gene lost 0 bases, with 15 bases spanning the gap. This CDR3 has 17 residues. Germline CDR1 reads SGHAT; CDR2 reads FQDESV (reference sequence). The CDR3 DNA is TGTGCCAGCAGTGCTACCGACAGCCGCTCTGGGGCCAACGTCCTGACTTTC. Translation: CASSATDSRSGANVLTF.

About this clonotype itself: A read error may explain this, as a much larger clone is one base away. The chain couples TRBV6-1 to TRBJ2-1; 10 bases line up with TRBD2. The CDR3 totals 16 residues. From germline, CDR1 is MNHNS and CDR2 SASEGT. The junction had 16 bases not matched to a gene; V was cut back by 10 bases and J by 7 bases. The CDR3 protein is CAIPSGSSGSGNEQFF. In nucleotides, the CDR3 is TGTGCCATCCCTTCGGGGTCTAGCGGGAGTGGTAATGAGCAGTTCTTC.

This clonotype appeared many times. CDR3 in amino acids: CASSLINQPQHF. DNA for the CDR3: TGTGCCAGTAGTCTAATCAATCAGCCCCAGCATTTT. V gene TRBV19 combines with J gene TRBJ1-5; D remains unclear. The CDR3 is 12 amino acids. Germline V gene sequence: CDR1 LNHDA, CDR2 SQIVND (reference sequence). V was clipped by 5 bases and J by 3 bases, with 5 bases between them.

This clonotype was recorded many times. J is TRBJ1-3 and V is TRBV5-1; D is ambiguous. Germline V gene sequence: CDR1 SGHRS, CDR2 YFSETQ. The CDR3 is made up of 16 amino acids. V was trimmed by 0 bases and J by 0 bases, leaving 10 bases between them. The CDR3 coding sequence is TGCGCCAGCAGCTTGGACAGCCTCAGCTCTGGAAACACCATATATTTT. Translated, it gives CASSLDSLSSGNTIYF.

Many counts were recorded for this clonotype. The chain has TRBV7-6 and TRBJ2-5; TRBD1 might be the D (5 bases). Between the trimmed V and J ends, which lost 5 bases and 2 bases, there was a span of 15 bases. The germline V gene has CDR1 SGHVS and CDR2 FNYEAQ. The CDR3 length is 15 residues. The CDR3 DNA sequence: TGTGCCAGCAGCGCGGCAATGGCAGGGCAAGAGACCCAGTACTTC. Its translation: CASSAAMAGQETQYF. Full variable domain (missing parts from reference TRBV7-6 and TRBJ2-5): GAGVSQSPRYKVTKRGQDVALRCDPISGHVSLYWYRQALGQGPEFLTYFNYEAQQDKSGLPNDRFSAERPEGSISTLTIQRTEQRDSAMYRCASSAAMAGQETQYFGPGTRLLVL.

This clonotype has a handful of counts. The genes are TRBV5-6 and TRBJ2-7, with TRBD2 as a possible D gene (5 bases). Trimming removed 0 bases at V and 1 base at J, with 8 bases between. From germline, CDR1 is SGHDT and CDR2 YYEEEE. The CDR3 contains 14 residues. The CDR3: CASSLEAGSYEQYF. Written as DNA, the CDR3 is TGTGCCAGCAGCTTGGAGGCGGGTTCCTACGAGCAGTACTTC.

This clonotype has at least ten counts. The chain recombines TRBV10-3 with TRBJ2-5; D is perhaps TRBD2 (5 bases). Between the trimmed V and J ends, which lost 2 bases and 4 bases, there was a span of 14 bases. The CDR3 loop spans 15 amino acids. Germline V CDR1 and CDR2: ENHRY, SYGVKD. In DNA, the CDR3 is TGTGCCATCAGTGAGCCCCAGGCAGGAGGAGAGACCCAGTACTTC. Residues: CAISEPQAGGETQYF.

This clonotype was counted ten times or more. The J gene is TRBJ2-7, the V gene TRBV10-3; 15 nucleotides line up with TRBD2. The CDR3 sequence is 16 residues long. CDR1 ENHRY and CDR2 SYGVKD come from the germline V gene. The trim removed 2 bases at V and 6 bases at J, leaving 5 bases unmatched. The CDR3 DNA reads TGTGCCATCAGTGAGGGGACTAGCGGGAGGCTAGGCGAGCAGTACTTC. Amino acids: CAISEGTSGRLGEQYF.

The sample holds many counts of this clonotype. The V call is TRBV20-1, the J call TRBJ1-3; D is perhaps TRBD1 (6 bases). Germline assignment: CDR1 DFQATT and CDR2 SNEGSKA (reference sequence). V shed 3 bases and J shed 4 bases, with 16 bases lying between them. This CDR3 is 15 amino acids long. CDR3 sequence: CSASEFGGLGNTIYF. The DNA for the CDR3 is TGCAGTGCTAGCGAATTCGGGGGGCTAGGAAACACCATATATTTT.

This clonotype was detected many times. The J gene is TRBJ2-6, the V gene TRBV19; no reliable D call. CDR1 is LNHDA, CDR2 SQIVND, per germline (reference sequence). There are 15 residues in the CDR3. The V end lost 7 bases, the J end lost 0 bases, and 10 bases lay between the germline ends. CDR3 sequence reads: CASKVGGSGANVLTF. The CDR3 DNA is TGTGCCAGTAAGGTCGGTGGCTCTGGGGCCAACGTCCTGACTTTC.

This clonotype was recorded many times. The genes are TRBV2 and TRBJ1-2, with TRBD1 as a possible D gene (6 bases). Germline CDR1 reads SNHLY; CDR2 reads FYNNEI. Deletions cut 7 bases from V and 2 bases from J, with 14 bases between. The CDR3 is 14 residues long. The CDR3 nucleotides are TGTGCCAGCAAAAACAGGGTTCAGAACTATGGCTACACCTTC. Translation gives CASKNRVQNYGYTF.

This clonotype was observed a handful of times. V and J are TRBV7-9 and TRBJ2-5; D gene uncertain. V was pared by 5 bases and J by 5 bases, with 12 bases between. CDR1 is SEHNR and CDR2 is FQNEAQ in the germline V gene (reference sequence). CDR3 length: 13 residues. The CDR3 reads CASSPMVRETQYF. CDR3 nucleotides: TGTGCCAGCAGCCCGATGGTTCGTGAGACCCAGTACTTC.